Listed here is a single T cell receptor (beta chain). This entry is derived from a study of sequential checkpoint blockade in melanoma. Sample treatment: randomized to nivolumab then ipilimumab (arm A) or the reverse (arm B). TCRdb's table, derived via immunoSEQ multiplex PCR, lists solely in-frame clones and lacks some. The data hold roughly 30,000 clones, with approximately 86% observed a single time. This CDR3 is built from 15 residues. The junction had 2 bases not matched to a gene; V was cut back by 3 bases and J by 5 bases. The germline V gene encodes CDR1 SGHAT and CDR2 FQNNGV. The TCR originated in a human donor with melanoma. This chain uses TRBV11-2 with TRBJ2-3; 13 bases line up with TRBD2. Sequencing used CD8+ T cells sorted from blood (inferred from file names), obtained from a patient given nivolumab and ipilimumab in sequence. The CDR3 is CASSFTSGRGDTQYF. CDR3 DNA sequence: TGTGCCAGCAGCTTTACTAGCGGGAGGGGAGATACGCAGTATTTT. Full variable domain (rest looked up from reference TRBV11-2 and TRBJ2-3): EAGVAQSPRYKIIEKRQSVAFWCNPISGHATLYWYQQILGQGPKLLIQFQNNGVVDDSQLPKDRFSAERLKGVDSTLKIQPAKLEDSAVYLCASSFTSGRGDTQYFGPGTRLTVL.